This T cell receptor beta chain originates from a study of identical twins. A word on this clonotype: Its specificity is unknown.

Germline V gives CDR1 MNHEY, CDR2 SMNVEV (reference sequence). The CDR3 loop spans 18 amino acids. V lost 5 bases and J lost 7; bases outside the gene matches: 17. Findings of the study overall: When twins shared out-of-frame alpha sequences, those sequences had excess low generation probability. While abundant cord blood beta clonotypes carried fewer insertions, memory repertoires showed no such pattern. Beta out-of-frame sequences displayed a weaker excess of sharing between twins. Cross-sectional statistics, not tracking of the same donors, supported the conclusions.

Each CDR3 protein gets one entry after TCRdb re-called the 5' RACE reads with MiXCR. The sample gives hundreds of thousands of distinct CDR3 sequences, less than 10% of which show up once; approximately 5.1% is in the top ten. Sample: memory (CD45RO+) T cells sorted from blood. V and J are TRBV27 and TRBJ2-2; 9 bases are a match to TRBD2. The source of this sequence is a woman between 18 and 30 years old in good health. CDR3 DNA: TGTGCCAGCAGTACCACATCCCTTAGCGGGAGAGGAGGCGGGGAGCTGTTTTTT. Its translation is CASSTTSLSGRGGGELFF.